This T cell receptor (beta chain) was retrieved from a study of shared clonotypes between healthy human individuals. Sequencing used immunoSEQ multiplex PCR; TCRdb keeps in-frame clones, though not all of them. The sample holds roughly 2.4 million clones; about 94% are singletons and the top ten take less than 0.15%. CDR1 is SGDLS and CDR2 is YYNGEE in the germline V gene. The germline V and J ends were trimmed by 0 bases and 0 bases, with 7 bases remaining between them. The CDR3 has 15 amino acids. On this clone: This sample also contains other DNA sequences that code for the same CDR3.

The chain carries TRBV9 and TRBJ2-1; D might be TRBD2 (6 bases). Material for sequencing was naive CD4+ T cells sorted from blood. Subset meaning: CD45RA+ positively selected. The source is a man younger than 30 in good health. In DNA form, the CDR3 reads TGTGCCAGCAGCGTAGCGGGAGACTCCTACAATGAGCAGTTCTTC. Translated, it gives CASSVAGDSYNEQFF.